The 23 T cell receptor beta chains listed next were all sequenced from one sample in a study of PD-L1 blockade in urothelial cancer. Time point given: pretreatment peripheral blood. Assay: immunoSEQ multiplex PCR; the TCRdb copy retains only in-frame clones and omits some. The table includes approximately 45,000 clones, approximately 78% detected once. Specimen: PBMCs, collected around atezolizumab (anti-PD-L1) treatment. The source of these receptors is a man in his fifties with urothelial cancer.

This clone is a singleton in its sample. The CDR3 DNA follows: TGTGCCAGCAGCCCCCGGGGCACAGGGTACGCTTTCTTT. This gives the protein CASSPRGTGYAFF. The rearrangement uses TRBV7-9 and TRBJ1-1, with a tentative D call TRBD1 (6 bases). CDR1 SEHNR and CDR2 FQNEAQ come from the germline V gene (reference sequence). This CDR3 is built from 13 residues. V was trimmed by 5 bases and J by 11 bases, leaving 18 bases between them.

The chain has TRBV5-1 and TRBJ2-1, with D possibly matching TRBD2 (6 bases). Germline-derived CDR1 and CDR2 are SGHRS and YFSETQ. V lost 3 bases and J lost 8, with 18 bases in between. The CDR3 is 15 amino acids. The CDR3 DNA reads TGCGCCAGCAGCTCGGCGGGACTCCAAAAGGATGAGCAGTTCTTC. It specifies CASSSAGLQKDEQFF.

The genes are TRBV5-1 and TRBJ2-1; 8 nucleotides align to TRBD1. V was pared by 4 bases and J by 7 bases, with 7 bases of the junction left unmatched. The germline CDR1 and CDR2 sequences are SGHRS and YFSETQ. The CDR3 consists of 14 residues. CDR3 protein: CASSPPRDRNEQFF. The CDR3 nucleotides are TGCGCCAGCAGCCCCCCCCGGGACAGGAATGAGCAGTTCTTC.

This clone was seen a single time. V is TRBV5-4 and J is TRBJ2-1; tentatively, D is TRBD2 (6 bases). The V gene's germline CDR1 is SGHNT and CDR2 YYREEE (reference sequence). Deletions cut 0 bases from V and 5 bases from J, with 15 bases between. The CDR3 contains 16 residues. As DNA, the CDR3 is TGTGCCAGCAGCTTGGGGATCGGACTAACAAACAATGAGCAGTTCTTC. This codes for CASSLGIGLTNNEQFF.

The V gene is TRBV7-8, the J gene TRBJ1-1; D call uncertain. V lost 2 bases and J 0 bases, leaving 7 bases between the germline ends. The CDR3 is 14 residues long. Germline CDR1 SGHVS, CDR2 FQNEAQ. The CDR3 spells CASSLSHLNTEAFF. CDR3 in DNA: TGTGCCAGCAGCTTATCCCACTTGAACACTGAAGCTTTCTTT.

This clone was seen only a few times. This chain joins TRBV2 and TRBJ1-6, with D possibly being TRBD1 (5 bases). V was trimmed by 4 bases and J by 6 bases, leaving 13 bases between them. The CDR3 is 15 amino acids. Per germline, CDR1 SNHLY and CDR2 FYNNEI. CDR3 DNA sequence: TGTGCCAGCAGTGGCCGGGACTTTGGTAATTCACCCCTCCACTTT. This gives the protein CASSGRDFGNSPLHF.

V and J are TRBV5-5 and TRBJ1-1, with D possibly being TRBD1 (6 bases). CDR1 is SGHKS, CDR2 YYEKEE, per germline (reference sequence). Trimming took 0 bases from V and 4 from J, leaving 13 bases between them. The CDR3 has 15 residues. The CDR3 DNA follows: TGTGCCAGCAGCTTGGCCGCGGGGGCGGGCACTGAAGCTTTCTTT. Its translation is CASSLAAGAGTEAFF.

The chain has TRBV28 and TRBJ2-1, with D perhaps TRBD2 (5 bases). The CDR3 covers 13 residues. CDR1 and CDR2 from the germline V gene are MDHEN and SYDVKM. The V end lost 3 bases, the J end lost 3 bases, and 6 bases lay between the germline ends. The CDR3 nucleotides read TGTGCCAGCAGTTTGGGGAGCTACAATGAGCAGTTCTTC. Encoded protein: CASSLGSYNEQFF.

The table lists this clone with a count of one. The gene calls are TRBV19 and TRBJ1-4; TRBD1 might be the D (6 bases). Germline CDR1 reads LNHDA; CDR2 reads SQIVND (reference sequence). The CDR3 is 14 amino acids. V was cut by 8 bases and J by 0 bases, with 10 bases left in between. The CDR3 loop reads CASGQLTTNEKLFF. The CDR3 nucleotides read TGTGCCAGTGGACAGTTAACAACTAATGAAAAACTGTTTTTT.

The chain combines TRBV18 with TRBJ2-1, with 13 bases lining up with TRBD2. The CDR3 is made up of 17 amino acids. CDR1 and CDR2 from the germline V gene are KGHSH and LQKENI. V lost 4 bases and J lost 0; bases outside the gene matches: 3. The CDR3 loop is CASSLWTSGSSYNEQFF. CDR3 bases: TGTGCCAGCTCACTTTGGACTAGCGGGAGCTCCTACAATGAGCAGTTCTTC.

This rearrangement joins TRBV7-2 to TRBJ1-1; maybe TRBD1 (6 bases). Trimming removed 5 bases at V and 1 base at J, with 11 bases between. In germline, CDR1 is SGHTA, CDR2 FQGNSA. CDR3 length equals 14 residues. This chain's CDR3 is CASSVGQTNTEAFF. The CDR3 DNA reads TGTGCCAGCAGCGTTGGACAGACGAACACTGAAGCTTTCTTT.

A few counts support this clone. CDR3 nucleotides: TGTGCCAGCTCACCATTCTGGACTAGCGGGAGTTCAACAGATACGCAGTATTTT. This gives the protein CASSPFWTSGSSTDTQYF. V and J are TRBV18 and TRBJ2-3; 13 bases align to TRBD2. Losses at the gene ends were 2 bases for V and 3 bases for J; bases not matched to a gene: 8. The CDR3 totals 18 residues. Per the germline V gene, CDR1 is KGHSH and CDR2 is LQKENI.

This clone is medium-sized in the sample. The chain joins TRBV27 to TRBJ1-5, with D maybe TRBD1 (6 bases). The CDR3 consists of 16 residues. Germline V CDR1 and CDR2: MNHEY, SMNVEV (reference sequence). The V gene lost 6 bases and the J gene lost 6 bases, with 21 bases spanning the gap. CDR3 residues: CASSFNRGGMIQPQHF. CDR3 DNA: TGTGCCAGCAGCTTCAATAGGGGGGGCATGATTCAGCCCCAGCATTTT.

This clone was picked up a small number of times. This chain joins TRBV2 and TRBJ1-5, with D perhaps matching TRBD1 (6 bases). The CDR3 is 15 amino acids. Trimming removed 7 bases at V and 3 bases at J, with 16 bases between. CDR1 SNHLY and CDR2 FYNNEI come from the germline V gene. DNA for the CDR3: TGTGCCAGCACGGAACAGGGTGGGATCAATCAGCCCCAGCATTTT. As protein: CASTEQGGINQPQHF.

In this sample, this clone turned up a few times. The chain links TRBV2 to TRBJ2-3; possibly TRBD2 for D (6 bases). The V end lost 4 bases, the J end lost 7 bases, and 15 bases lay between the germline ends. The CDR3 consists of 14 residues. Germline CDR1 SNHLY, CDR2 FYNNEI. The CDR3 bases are TGTGCCAGCAGTGGGCAGCTAGCGCGACATACGCAGTATTTT. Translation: CASSGQLARHTQYF.

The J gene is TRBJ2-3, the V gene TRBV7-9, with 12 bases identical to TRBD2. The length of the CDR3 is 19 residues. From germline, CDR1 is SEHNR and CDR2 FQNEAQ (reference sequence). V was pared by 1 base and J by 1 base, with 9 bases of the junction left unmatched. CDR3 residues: CASSLVGASGRGGTDTQYF. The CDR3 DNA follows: TGTGCCAGCAGCTTAGTAGGGGCTAGCGGGAGGGGCGGCACAGATACGCAGTATTTT. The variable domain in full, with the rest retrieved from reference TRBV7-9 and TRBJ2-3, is DTGVSQNPRHKITKRGQNVTFRCDPISEHNRLYWYRQTLGQGPEFLTYFQNEAQLEKSRLLSDRFSAERPKGSFSTLEIQRTEQGDSAMYLCASSLVGASGRGGTDTQYFGPGTRLTVL.

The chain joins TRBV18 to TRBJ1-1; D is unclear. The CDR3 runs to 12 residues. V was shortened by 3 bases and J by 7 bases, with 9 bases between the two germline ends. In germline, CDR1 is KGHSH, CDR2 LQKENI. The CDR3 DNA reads TGTGCCAGCTCACCCTTACCAGGTGAAGCTTTCTTT. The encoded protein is CASSPLPGEAFF.

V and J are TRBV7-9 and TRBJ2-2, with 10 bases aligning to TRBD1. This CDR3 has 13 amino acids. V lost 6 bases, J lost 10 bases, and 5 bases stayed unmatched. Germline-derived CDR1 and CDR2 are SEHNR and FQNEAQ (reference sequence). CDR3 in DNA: TGTGCCAGCAGAGACAGGGGGCTCGTGGAGCTGTTTTTT. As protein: CASRDRGLVELFF. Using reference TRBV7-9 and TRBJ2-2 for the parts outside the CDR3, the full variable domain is DTGVSQNPRHKITKRGQNVTFRCDPISEHNRLYWYRQTLGQGPEFLTYFQNEAQLEKSRLLSDRFSAERPKGSFSTLEIQRTEQGDSAMYLCASRDRGLVELFFGEGSRLTVL.

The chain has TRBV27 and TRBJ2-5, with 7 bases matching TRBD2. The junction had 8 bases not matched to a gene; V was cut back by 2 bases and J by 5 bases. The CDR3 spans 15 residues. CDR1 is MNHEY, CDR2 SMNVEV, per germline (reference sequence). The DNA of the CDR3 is TGTGCCAGCAGTTTAATCCGGGGGGTGGGGGAGACCCAGTACTTC. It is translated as CASSLIRGVGETQYF.

The CDR3 coding sequence is TGTGCCACCAGCAGGGGGGAGGGTAGAGCCTACGAGCAGTACTTC. This translates into CATSRGEGRAYEQYF. This sequence joins TRBV15 and TRBJ2-7; TRBD2 aligns across 7 bases. Trimming took 3 bases from V and 2 from J; bases not matched to a gene: 7. This CDR3 has 15 amino acids. Germline V lookup: CDR1 LNHNV, CDR2 YYDKDF (reference sequence).

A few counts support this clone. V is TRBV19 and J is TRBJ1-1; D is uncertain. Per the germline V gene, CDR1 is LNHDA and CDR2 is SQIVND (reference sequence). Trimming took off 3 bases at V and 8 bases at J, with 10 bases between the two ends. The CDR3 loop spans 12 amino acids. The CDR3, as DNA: TGTGCCAGTAGTATTGAACAGAGAGAAGCTTTCTTT. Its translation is CASSIEQREAFF.

This chain's CDR3 is CASSPRQGGATGELFF. The CDR3 DNA reads as TGTGCCAGCTCACCCCGGCAAGGGGGAGCAACCGGGGAGCTGTTTTTT. This chain uses TRBV18 with TRBJ2-2; tentative D call: TRBD1 (6 bases). The V gene's germline CDR1 is KGHSH and CDR2 LQKENI. V lost 3 bases, J lost 5 bases, and 16 bases lay in between. The CDR3 length is 16 residues.

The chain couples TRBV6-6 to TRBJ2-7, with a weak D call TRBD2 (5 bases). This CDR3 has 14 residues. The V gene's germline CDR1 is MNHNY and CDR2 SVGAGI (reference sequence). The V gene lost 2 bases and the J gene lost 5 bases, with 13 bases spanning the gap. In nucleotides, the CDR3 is TGTGCCAGCAGTTACGGACCCCCAGCGGACGAGCAGTACGTC. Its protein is CASSYGPPADEQYV.